The 22 T cell receptor beta chains listed next were all sequenced from one sample in a study of blood T cell repertoires in COVID-19. Using immunoSEQ multiplex PCR, the repertoire was profiled, and TCRdb retains in-frame clones only, with some absent. The sample lists roughly 69,000 clones, approximately 87% occurring once. The sequencing input was peripheral blood. The receptors originated from a middle-aged man with active COVID-19.

The chain is built from TRBV27 and TRBJ2-7; 8 bases are shared with TRBD2. CDR1 is MNHEY, CDR2 SMNVEV, per germline (reference sequence). V was clipped by 5 bases and J by 7 bases; unmatched bases: 7. CDR3 length: 13 residues. The CDR3 DNA sequence: TGTGCCAGCAGTCCCCAAGCGGGAGCGGAGCAGTACTTC. It translates to CASSPQAGAEQYF.

The CDR3: CASTRTIEAFF. CDR3 DNA: TGTGCCAGCACCCGGACAATTGAAGCTTTCTTT. The chain carries TRBV6-5 and TRBJ1-1; tentative D call: TRBD1 (5 bases). The CDR3 sequence is 11 residues long. Per germline, CDR1 MNHEY and CDR2 SVGAGI. The V end lost 7 bases, the J end lost 7 bases, and 10 bases lay between the germline ends.

The V and J genes are TRBV11-3 and TRBJ2-3; D gene unclear. CDR1 SGHNT and CDR2 YENEEA come from the germline V gene. With 6 bases removed from V and 5 bases from J, the gap between germline ends came to 9 bases. The CDR3 runs 12 residues. The CDR3 spells CASSPRGDTQYF. The CDR3 bases are TGTGCCAGCAGTCCGCGTGGAGATACGCAGTATTTT.

The chain has TRBV9 and TRBJ1-2; 9 nucleotides align to TRBD1. The CDR3 runs to 19 residues. Trimming took 4 bases from V and 6 from J; bases not matched to a gene: 22. Looked up from germline, CDR1 is SGDLS and CDR2 is YYNGEE. In DNA form, the CDR3 reads TGTGCCAGCAGCACCCCAAATGGGGACAGGGACCGCTATTGGGATGGCTACACCTTC. Protein: CASSTPNGDRDRYWDGYTF.

This chain joins TRBV9 and TRBJ2-5; the match to TRBD1 covers 8 bases. This CDR3 contains 15 residues. Trimming removed 0 bases from V and 5 bases from J; junction bases left unmatched: 6. CDR1 is SGDLS and CDR2 is YYNGEE in the germline V gene. CDR3 sequence reads: CASSVGQGASETQYF. As DNA, the CDR3 is TGTGCCAGCAGCGTAGGTCAGGGGGCGAGTGAGACCCAGTACTTC.

The chain employs TRBV2 and TRBJ1-5; 10 positions agree with TRBD1. The CDR3 is 15 amino acids. Trimming removed 7 bases from V and 0 bases from J; junction bases left unmatched: 3. Germline V gene lookup returns CDR1 SNHLY and CDR2 FYNNEI. The CDR3 DNA reads as TGTGCCAGCAAGGACAGGGGGTATAGCAATCAGCCCCAGCATTTT. It codes for CASKDRGYSNQPQHF.

This clone was counted only a few times. The chain couples TRBV10-2 to TRBJ2-7, with D perhaps TRBD1 (5 bases). Looked up from germline, CDR1 is WSHSY and CDR2 is SAAADI. Trimming took off 2 bases at V and 4 bases at J, with 15 bases between the two ends. This CDR3 is 15 amino acids long. CDR3 DNA: TGCGCCAGCAGTGAGAACCTGGTGGGGCGGTACGAGCAGTACTTC. Translating it yields CASSENLVGRYEQYF.

The rearrangement joins TRBV6-5 to TRBJ1-1; D is possibly TRBD1 (6 bases). V was shortened by 7 bases and J by 1 base, with 10 bases between the two germline ends. Per the germline V gene, CDR1 is MNHEY and CDR2 is SVGAGI. CDR3 length equals 13 residues. In DNA form, the CDR3 reads TGTGCCAGCAAGCGGACAGCGAACACTGAAGCTTTCTTT. Its translation: CASKRTANTEAFF.

This chain joins TRBV11-3 and TRBJ2-1; 7 positions match TRBD2. Germline trimming cut 5 bases from V and 6 bases from J; bases unmatched to any gene: 4. Germline lookup yields CDR1 SGHNT and CDR2 YENEEA. The CDR3 has 13 residues. The CDR3 reads CASSRTSLNEQFF. As DNA, the CDR3 is TGTGCCAGCAGCCGGACTAGTCTCAATGAGCAGTTCTTC.

This clone has a single count. The rearrangement joins TRBV5-1 to TRBJ2-1, with TRBD1 identical over 8 bases. Germline CDR1 reads SGHRS; CDR2 reads YFSETQ. CDR3 length: 15 residues. V was pared by 3 bases and J by 2 bases, with 4 bases of the junction left unmatched. The CDR3 region has the DNA TGCGCCAGCAGCTGGGCAGGGGGCGCCTACAATGAGCAGTTCTTC. It is translated as CASSWAGGAYNEQFF.

The J gene is TRBJ2-2, the V gene TRBV19; TRBD2 matches at 8 bases. V lost 7 bases to trimming and J lost 3 bases; unmatched junction nucleotides: 13. This CDR3 comprises 17 residues. Germline CDR1 is LNHDA and CDR2 is SQIVND (reference sequence). CDR3 coding DNA: TGTGCCAGTAAGGGGAGGTCGGGGGGGCTTCACACCGGGGAGCTGTTTTTT. Its translation: CASKGRSGGLHTGELFF.

The J gene is TRBJ2-7, the V gene TRBV4-2; 9 bases are a match to TRBD2. CDR3 length: 16 amino acids. Unmatched junction bases numbered 7, after V lost 0 bases and J lost 4 bases. The germline V gene encodes CDR1 LGHNA and CDR2 YNFKEQ. In DNA form, the CDR3 reads TGTGCCAGCAGCCAAGATCTGCTAGCGGGGATTTACGAGCAGTACTTC. This translates into CASSQDLLAGIYEQYF.

The rearrangement uses TRBV7-9 and TRBJ1-3; D is unresolved. The germline V and J ends were trimmed by 4 bases and 0 bases, with 19 bases remaining between them. Germline values: CDR1 SEHNR, CDR2 FQNEAQ (reference sequence). The CDR3 loop spans 18 amino acids. The CDR3 DNA reads as TGTGCCAGCAGCTCCCCGCCCCTTTACTCGAGCTCTGGAAACACCATATATTTT. This translates into CASSSPPLYSSSGNTIYF.

V is TRBV30 and J is TRBJ2-7; 9 positions match TRBD2. With V trimmed by 3 bases and J by 5 bases, 5 bases remained unmatched. Germline assignment: CDR1 GTSNPN and CDR2 SVGIG (reference sequence). The CDR3 has 13 amino acids. The CDR3 protein is CAWSVSGSHEQYF. The CDR3 region has the DNA TGTGCCTGGAGCGTTAGCGGGAGCCACGAGCAGTACTTC.

This clone was detected only a few times. DNA of the CDR3: TGTGCCAGCAGCCCCAGTAGCAATCAGCCCCAGCATTTT. Translated, it gives CASSPSSNQPQHF. The gene calls are TRBV7-2 and TRBJ1-5; D call uncertain. Trimming cost V 5 bases and J 0 bases, with 5 bases left between them. This CDR3 is built from 13 residues. Per germline, CDR1 SGHTA and CDR2 FQGNSA.

This clone occurred once. The V and J genes are TRBV9 and TRBJ2-7, with 9 bases aligning to TRBD1. CDR1 is SGDLS, CDR2 YYNGEE, per germline. Trimming removed 3 bases from V and 6 bases from J; junction bases left unmatched: 13. The CDR3 length is 16 residues. CDR3 amino acids: CASSGRRGTGLSEQYF. Here the CDR3 DNA reads TGTGCCAGCAGCGGGCGGCGCGGGACAGGGCTCTCCGAGCAGTACTTC. Based on the CDR3 plus reference TRBV9 and TRBJ2-7, the full variable domain is DSGVTQTPKHLITATGQRVTLRCSPRSGDLSVYWYQQSLDQGLQFLIQYYNGEERAKGNILERFSAQQFPDLHSELNLSSLELGDSALYFCASSGRRGTGLSEQYFGPGTRLTVT.

V gene TRBV27 combines with J gene TRBJ2-1, with unresolved D. The CDR3 consists of 15 residues. The germline V and J ends were trimmed by 1 base and 8 bases, with 15 bases remaining between them. Germline V gives CDR1 MNHEY, CDR2 SMNVEV (reference sequence). The CDR3 loop reads CASSLYPIEAHEQFF. The CDR3 DNA reads as TGTGCCAGCAGTTTATACCCGATTGAGGCGCATGAGCAGTTCTTC.

This rearrangement joins TRBV6-4 to TRBJ2-3, with D perhaps TRBD2 (6 bases). CDR3 length: 15 amino acids. Trimming took 3 bases from V and 1 from J, leaving 11 bases between them. Germline V lookup: CDR1 MRHNA, CDR2 SNTAGT. DNA for the CDR3: TGTGCCAGCAGTGAGGAGGGTGGCGGCACAGATACGCAGTATTTT. Encoded protein: CASSEEGGGTDTQYF.

V usage is TRBV6-5 and J usage is TRBJ1-5; D is undetermined. Germline CDR1 reads MNHEY; CDR2 reads SVGAGI. The V and J ends lost 5 bases and 4 bases respectively, with 12 bases between them. This CDR3 region has 14 residues. The CDR3 DNA is TGTGCCAGCAGTCCTTCGACACCTAATCAGCCCCAGCATTTT. Amino acid sequence: CASSPSTPNQPQHF.

This chain connects TRBV29-1 to TRBJ2-4; 12 bases are a match to TRBD1. The V gene's germline CDR1 is SQVTM and CDR2 ANQGSEA. The CDR3 totals 13 residues. The ends lost 3 bases at V and 16 bases at J; junction bases unmatched: 10. CDR3 sequence reads: CSVDSPGTGGIYF. The CDR3 DNA follows: TGCAGCGTTGACTCCCCAGGGACAGGGGGCATCTACTTC.

The V and J genes are TRBV2 and TRBJ1-6; tentative D call: TRBD1 (5 bases). This CDR3 region has 14 residues. V lost 5 bases to trimming and J lost 5 bases, with 10 bases between them. The germline V gene has CDR1 SNHLY and CDR2 FYNNEI. The CDR3: CASSRGNDNSPLHF. In DNA form, the CDR3 reads TGTGCCAGCAGTAGGGGTAATGATAATTCACCCCTCCACTTT.

For this clone: The same CDR3 arises from other DNA sequences in this sample as well. V usage is TRBV9 and J usage is TRBJ1-1; D may be TRBD1 (5 bases). The germline gives CDR1 SGDLS, CDR2 YYNGEE. V lost 0 bases to trimming and J lost 5 bases, with 8 bases between them. This CDR3 contains 13 residues. The CDR3 sequence: CASSVGGDTEAFF. CDR3 DNA sequence: TGTGCCAGCAGCGTAGGGGGGGATACTGAAGCTTTCTTT.